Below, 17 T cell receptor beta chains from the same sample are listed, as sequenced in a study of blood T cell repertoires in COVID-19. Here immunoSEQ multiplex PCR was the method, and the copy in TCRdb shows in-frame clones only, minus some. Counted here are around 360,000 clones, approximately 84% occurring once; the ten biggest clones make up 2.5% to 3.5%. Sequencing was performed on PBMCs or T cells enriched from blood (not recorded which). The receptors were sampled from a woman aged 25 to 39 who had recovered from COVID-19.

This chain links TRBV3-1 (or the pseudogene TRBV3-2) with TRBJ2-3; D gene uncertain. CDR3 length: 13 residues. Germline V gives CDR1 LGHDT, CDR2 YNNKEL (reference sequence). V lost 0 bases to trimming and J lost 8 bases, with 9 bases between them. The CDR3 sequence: CASSQEKLGTQYF. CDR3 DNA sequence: TGTGCCAGCAGCCAAGAAAAGCTAGGTACGCAGTATTTT.

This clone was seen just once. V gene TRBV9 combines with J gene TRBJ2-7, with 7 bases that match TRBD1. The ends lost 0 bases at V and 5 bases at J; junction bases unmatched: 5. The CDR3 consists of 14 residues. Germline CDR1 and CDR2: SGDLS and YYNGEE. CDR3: CASSVEPGGNEQYF. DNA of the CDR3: TGTGCCAGCAGCGTAGAGCCAGGGGGAAACGAGCAGTACTTC.

The CDR3 bases are TGCAGCGTTGAGGGGACAGGTGCGAACACTGAAGCTTTCTTT. Translation: CSVEGTGANTEAFF. This rearrangement joins TRBV29-1 to TRBJ1-1, with 8 bases identical to TRBD1. The CDR3 is 14 residues long. The germline V gene has CDR1 SQVTM and CDR2 ANQGSEA. Germline trimming cut 3 bases from V and 1 base from J; bases unmatched to any gene: 4.

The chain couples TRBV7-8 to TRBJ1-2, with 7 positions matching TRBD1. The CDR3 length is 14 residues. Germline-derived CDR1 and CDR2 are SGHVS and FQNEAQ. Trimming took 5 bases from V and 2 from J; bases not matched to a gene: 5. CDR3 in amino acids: CASSEGATNYGYTF. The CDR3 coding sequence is TGTGCCAGCAGCGAGGGGGCGACCAACTATGGCTACACCTTC.

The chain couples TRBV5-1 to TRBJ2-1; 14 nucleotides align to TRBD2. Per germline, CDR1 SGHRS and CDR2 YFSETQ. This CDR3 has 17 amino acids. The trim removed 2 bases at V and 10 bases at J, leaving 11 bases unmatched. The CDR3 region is CASSFGPGLAGAGEQFF. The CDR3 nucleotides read TGCGCCAGCAGCTTCGGCCCGGGACTAGCGGGAGCCGGAGAGCAGTTCTTC.

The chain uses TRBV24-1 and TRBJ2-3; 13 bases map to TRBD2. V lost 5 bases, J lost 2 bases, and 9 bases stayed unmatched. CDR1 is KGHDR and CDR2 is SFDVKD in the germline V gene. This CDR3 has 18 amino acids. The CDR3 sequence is CATSGSRGLAGNTDTQYF. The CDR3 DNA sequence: TGTGCCACCAGTGGCTCCCGGGGACTAGCGGGGAACACAGATACGCAGTATTTT.

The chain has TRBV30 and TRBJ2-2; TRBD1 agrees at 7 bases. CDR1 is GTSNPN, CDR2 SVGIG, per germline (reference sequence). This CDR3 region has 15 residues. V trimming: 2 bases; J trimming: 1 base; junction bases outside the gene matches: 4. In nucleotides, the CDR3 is TGTGCCTGGAGTTATAACAGGGGGAACACCGGGGAGCTGTTTTTT. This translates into CAWSYNRGNTGELFF. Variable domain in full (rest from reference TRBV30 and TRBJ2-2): SQTIHQWPATLVQPVGSPLSLECTVEGTSNPNLYWYRQAAGRGLQLLFYSVGIGQISSEVPQNLSASRPQDRQFILSSKKLLLSDSGFYLCAWSYNRGNTGELFFGEGSRLTVL.

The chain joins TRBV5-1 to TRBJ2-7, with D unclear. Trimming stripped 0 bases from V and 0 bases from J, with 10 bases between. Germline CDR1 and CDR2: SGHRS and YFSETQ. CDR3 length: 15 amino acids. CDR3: CASSLASVSSYEQYF. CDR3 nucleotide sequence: TGCGCCAGCAGCTTGGCAAGCGTCAGCTCCTACGAGCAGTACTTC.

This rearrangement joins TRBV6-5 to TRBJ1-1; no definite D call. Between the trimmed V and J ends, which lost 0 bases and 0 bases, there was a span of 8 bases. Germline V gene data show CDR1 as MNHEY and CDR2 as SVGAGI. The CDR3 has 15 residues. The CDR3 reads CASSYSLRLNTEAFF. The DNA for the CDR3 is TGTGCCAGCAGTTACTCACTGCGTTTGAACACTGAAGCTTTCTTT.

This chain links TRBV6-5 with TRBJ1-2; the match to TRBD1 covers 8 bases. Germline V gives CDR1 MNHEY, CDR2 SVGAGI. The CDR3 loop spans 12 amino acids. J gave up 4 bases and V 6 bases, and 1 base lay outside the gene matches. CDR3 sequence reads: CASRGQVYGYTF. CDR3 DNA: TGTGCCAGCAGGGGACAGGTCTATGGCTACACCTTC.

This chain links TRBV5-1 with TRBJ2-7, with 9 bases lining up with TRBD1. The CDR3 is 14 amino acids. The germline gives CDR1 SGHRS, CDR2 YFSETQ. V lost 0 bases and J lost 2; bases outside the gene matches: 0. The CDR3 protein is CASSLGTGAYEQYF. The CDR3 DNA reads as TGCGCCAGCAGCTTGGGGACAGGGGCCTACGAGCAGTACTTC.

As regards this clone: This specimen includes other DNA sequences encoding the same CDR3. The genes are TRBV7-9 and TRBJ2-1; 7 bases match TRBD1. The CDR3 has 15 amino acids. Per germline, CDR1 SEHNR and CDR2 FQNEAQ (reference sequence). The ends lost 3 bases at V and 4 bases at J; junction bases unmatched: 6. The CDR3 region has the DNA TGTGCCAGCAGCTTGGAACAGGGGAGTTACAATGAGCAGTTCTTC. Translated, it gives CASSLEQGSYNEQFF.

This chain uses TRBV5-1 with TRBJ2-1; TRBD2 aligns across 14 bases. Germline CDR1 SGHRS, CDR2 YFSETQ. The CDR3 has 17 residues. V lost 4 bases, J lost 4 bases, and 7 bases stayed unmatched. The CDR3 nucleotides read TGCGCCAGCAGCCCCGGGACTAGCGGGAGACCTTACAATGAGCAGTTCTTC. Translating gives CASSPGTSGRPYNEQFF.

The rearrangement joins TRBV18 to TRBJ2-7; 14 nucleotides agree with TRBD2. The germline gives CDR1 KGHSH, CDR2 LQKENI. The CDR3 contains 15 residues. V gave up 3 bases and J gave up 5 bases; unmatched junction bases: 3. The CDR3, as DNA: TGTGCCAGCTCACCGGGACTAGCGGGAGTCAACGAGCAGTACTTC. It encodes CASSPGLAGVNEQYF.

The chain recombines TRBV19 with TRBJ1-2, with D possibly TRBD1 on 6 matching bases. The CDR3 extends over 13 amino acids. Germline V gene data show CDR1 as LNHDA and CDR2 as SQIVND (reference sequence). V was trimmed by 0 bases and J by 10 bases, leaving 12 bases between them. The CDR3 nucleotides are TGTGCCAGTAGTATAGATCTTGAGGGGGACTACACCTTC. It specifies CASSIDLEGDYTF.

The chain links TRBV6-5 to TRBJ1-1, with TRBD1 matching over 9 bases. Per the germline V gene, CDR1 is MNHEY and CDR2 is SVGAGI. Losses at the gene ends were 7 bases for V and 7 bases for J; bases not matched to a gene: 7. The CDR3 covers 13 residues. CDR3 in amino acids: CASNDRGWGEAFF. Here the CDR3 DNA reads TGTGCCAGCAACGACAGGGGGTGGGGTGAAGCTTTCTTT.

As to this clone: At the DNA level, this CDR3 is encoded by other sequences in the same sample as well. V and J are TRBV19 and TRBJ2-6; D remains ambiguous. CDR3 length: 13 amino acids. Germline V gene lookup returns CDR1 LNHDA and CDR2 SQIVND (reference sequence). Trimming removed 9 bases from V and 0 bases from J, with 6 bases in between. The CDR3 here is CASSPSGANVLTF. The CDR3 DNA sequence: TGTGCCAGCTCTCCCTCTGGGGCCAACGTCCTGACTTTC.